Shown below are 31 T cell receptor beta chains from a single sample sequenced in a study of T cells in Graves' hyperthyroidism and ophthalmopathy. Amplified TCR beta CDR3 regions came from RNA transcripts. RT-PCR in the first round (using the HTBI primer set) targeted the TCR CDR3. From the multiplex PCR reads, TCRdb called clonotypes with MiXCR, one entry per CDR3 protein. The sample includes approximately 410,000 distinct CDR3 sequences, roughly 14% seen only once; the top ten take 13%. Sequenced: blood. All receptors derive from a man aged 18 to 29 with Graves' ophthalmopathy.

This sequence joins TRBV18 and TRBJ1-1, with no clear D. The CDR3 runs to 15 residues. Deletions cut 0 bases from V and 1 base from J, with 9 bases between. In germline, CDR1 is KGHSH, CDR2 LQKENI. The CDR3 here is CASSPPFSRNTEAFF. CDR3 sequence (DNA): TGTGCCAGCTCACCACCATTCTCACGGAACACTGAAGCTTTCTTT.

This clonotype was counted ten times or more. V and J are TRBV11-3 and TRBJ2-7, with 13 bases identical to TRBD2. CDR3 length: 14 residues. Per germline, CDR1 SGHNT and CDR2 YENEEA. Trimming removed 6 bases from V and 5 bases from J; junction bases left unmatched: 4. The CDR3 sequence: CASSFGLAGDEQYF. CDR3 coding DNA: TGTGCCAGCAGTTTCGGACTAGCGGGAGACGAGCAGTACTTC.

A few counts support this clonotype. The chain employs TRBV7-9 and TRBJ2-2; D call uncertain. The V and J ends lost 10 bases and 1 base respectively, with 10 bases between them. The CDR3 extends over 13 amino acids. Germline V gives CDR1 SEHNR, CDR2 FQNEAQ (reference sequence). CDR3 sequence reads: CAKGMLNTGELFF. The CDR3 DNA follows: TGTGCCAAAGGGATGTTGAACACCGGGGAGCTGTTTTTT.

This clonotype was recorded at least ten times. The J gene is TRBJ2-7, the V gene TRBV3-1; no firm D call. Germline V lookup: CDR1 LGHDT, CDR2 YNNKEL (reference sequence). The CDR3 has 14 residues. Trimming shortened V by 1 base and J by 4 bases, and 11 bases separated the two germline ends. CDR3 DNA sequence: TGTGCCAGCAGCCAAGGGGAACATAGATACGAGCAGTACTTC. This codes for CASSQGEHRYEQYF.

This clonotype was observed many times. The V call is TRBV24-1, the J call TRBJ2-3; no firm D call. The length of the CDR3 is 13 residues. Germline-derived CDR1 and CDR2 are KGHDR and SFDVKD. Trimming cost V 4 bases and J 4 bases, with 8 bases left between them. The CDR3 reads CATSDNIPDTQYF. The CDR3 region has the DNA TGTGCCACCAGTGACAACATCCCAGATACGCAGTATTTT.

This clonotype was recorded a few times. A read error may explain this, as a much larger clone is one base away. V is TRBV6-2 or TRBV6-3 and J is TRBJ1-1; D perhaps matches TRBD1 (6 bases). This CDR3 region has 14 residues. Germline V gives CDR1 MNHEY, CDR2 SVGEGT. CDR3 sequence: CANSSPQGSTEAFF. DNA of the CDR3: TGTGCCAACAGTTCCCCACAGGGATCCACTGAAGCTTTCTTT.

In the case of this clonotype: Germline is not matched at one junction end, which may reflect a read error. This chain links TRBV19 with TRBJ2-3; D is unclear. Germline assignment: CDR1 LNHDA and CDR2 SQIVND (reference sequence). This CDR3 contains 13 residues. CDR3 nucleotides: TGTGCCGGTAGTATGGATAATGGGGATACGCAGTATTTT. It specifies CAGSMDNGDTQYF.

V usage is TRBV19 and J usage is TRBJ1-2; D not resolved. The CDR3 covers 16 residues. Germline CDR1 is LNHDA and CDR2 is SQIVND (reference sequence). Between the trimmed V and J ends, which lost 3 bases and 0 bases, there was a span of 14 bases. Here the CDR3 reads CASSIVTVRANYGYTF. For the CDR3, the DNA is TGTGCCAGTAGTATCGTCACTGTTAGAGCTAACTATGGCTACACCTTC.

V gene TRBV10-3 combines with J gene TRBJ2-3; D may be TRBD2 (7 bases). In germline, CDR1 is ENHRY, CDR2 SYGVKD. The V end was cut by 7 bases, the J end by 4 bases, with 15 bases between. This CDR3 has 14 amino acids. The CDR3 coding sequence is TGTGCCATCACCCCGGGGGGCGCGGCAGATACGCAGTATTTT. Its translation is CAITPGGAADTQYF.

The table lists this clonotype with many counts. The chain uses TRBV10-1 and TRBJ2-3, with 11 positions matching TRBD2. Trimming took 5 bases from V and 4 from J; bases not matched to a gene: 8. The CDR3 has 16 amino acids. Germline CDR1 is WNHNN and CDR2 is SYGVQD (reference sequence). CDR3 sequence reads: CASSLLAGDSADTQYF. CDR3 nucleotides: TGCGCCAGCAGTCTACTAGCGGGGGATTCGGCAGATACGCAGTATTTT.

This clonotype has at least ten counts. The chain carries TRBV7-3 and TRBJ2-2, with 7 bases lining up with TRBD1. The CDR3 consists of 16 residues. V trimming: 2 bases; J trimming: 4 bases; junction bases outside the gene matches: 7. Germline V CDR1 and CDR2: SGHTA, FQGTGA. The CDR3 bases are TGTGCCAGCAGCTTATCTCGGGACAGAGTCACCGGGGAGCTGTTTTTT. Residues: CASSLSRDRVTGELFF.

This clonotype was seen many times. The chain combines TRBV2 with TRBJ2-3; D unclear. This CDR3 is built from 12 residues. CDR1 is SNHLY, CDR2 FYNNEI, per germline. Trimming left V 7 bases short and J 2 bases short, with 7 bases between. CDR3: CASNSNTDTQYF. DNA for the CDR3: TGTGCCAGCAATTCGAACACAGATACGCAGTATTTT.

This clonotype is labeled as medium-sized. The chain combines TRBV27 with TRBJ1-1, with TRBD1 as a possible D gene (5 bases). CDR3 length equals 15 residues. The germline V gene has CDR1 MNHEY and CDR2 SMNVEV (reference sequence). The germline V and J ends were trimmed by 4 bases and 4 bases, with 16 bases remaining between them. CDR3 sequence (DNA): TGTGCCAGCAGTTCCGGACCGACAGACCTCACTGAAGCTTTCTTT. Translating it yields CASSSGPTDLTEAFF.

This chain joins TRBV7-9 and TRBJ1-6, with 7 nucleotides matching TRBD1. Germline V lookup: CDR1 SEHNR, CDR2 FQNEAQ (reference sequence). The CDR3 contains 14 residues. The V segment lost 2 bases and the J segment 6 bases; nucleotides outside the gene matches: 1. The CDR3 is CASSLPGGNSPLHF. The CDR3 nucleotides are TGTGCCAGCAGCTTACCAGGGGGTAATTCACCCCTCCACTTT. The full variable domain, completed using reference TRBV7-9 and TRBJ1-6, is DTGVSQNPRHKITKRGQNVTFRCDPISEHNRLYWYRQTLGQGPEFLTYFQNEAQLEKSRLLSDRFSAERPKGSFSTLEIQRTEQGDSAMYLCASSLPGGNSPLHFGNGTRLTVT.

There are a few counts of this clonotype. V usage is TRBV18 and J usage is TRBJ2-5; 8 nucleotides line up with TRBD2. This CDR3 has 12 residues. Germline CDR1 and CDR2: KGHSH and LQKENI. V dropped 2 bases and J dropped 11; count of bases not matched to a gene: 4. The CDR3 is CASSPDGGGQYF. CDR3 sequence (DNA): TGTGCCAGCTCACCAGACGGGGGGGGTCAGTACTTC.

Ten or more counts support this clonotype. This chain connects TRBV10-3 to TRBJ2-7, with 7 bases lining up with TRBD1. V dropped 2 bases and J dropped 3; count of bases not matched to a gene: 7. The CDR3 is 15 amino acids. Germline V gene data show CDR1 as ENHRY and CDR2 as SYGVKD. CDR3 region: CAISEGQAPLYEQYF. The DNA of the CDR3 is TGTGCCATCAGTGAGGGACAGGCCCCCCTCTACGAGCAGTACTTC.

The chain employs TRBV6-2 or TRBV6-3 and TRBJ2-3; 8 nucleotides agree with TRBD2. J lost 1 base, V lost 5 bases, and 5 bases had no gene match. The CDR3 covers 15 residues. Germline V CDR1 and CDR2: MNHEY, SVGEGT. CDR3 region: CASSVGSGGTDTQYF. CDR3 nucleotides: TGTGCCAGCAGTGTGGGTAGCGGGGGCACAGATACGCAGTATTTT.

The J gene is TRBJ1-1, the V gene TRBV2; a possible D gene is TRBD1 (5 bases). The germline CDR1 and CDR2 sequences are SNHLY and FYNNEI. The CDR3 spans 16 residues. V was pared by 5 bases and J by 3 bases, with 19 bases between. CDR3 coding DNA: TGTGCCAGCAGTAGACCCAAGCGGGGGAGGCACACTGAAGCTTTCTTT. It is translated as CASSRPKRGRHTEAFF.

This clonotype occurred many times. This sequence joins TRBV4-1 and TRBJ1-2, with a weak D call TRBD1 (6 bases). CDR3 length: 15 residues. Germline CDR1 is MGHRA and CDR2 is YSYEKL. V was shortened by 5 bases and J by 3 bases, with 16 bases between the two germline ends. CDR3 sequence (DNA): TGCGCCAGCAGCTGGAACAGGGAGTGGTACTATGGCTACACCTTC. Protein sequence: CASSWNREWYYGYTF.

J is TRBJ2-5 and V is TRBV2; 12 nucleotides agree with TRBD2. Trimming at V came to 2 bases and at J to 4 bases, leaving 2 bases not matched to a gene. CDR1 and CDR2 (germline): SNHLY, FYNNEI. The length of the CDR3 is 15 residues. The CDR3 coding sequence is TGTGCCAGCAGTGAACGACTAGCGGGAGCAGAGACCCAGTACTTC. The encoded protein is CASSERLAGAETQYF. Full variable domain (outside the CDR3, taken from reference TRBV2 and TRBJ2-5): EPEVTQTPSHQVTQMGQEVILRCVPISNHLYFYWYRQILGQKVEFLVSFYNNEISEKSEIFDDQFSVERPDGSNFTLKIRSTKLEDSAMYFCASSERLAGAETQYFGPGTRLLVL.

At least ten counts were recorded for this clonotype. The CDR3 here is CASSPSDRSLYEQYF. DNA of the CDR3: TGTGCCAGCAGCCCTAGTGACAGGTCCCTCTACGAGCAGTACTTC. The gene calls are TRBV5-5 and TRBJ2-7, with a tentative D call TRBD1 (6 bases). The CDR3 sequence is 15 residues long. From germline, CDR1 is SGHKS and CDR2 YYEKEE (reference sequence). V lost 4 bases and J 3 bases, leaving 17 bases between the germline ends.

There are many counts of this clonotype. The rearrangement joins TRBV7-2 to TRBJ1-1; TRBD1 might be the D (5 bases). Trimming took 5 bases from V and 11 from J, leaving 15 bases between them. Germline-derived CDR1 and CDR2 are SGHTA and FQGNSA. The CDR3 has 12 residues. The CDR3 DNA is TGTGCCAGCAGCCCCTACCAGGGAATGGCTTTCTTT. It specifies CASSPYQGMAFF.

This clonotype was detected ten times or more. The CDR3 here is CASSLVSSSYNEQFF. The CDR3, as DNA: TGTGCCAGCAGCTTAGTCAGTAGCTCCTACAATGAGCAGTTCTTC. The rearrangement uses TRBV11-2 and TRBJ2-1; D is uncertain. V lost 1 base, J lost 0 bases, and 7 bases lay in between. This CDR3 has 15 amino acids. Per germline, CDR1 SGHAT and CDR2 FQNNGV.

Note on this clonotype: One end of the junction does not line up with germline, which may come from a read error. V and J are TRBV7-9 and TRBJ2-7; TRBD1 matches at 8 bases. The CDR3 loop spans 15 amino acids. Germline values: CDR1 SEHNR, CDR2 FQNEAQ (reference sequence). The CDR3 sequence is CASSSGTGTSHEQYF. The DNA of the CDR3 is TGTGCCAGCAGCTCTGGGACAGGTACCTCCCACGAGCAGTACTTC.

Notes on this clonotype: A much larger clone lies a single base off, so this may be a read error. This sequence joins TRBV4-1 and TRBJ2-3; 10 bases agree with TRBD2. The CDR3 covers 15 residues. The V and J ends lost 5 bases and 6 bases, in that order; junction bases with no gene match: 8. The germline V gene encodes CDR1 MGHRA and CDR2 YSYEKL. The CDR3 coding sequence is TGCGCCAGCAGCATAGCGGGGGGCCCGCTTGATACGCAGTATTTT. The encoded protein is CASSIAGGPLDTQYF.

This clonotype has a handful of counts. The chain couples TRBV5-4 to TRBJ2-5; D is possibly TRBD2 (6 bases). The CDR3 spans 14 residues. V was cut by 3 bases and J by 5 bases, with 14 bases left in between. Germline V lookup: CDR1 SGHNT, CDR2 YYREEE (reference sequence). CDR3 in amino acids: CASSYRLEGETQYF. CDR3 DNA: TGTGCCAGCAGCTACCGACTGGAGGGGGAGACCCAGTACTTC.

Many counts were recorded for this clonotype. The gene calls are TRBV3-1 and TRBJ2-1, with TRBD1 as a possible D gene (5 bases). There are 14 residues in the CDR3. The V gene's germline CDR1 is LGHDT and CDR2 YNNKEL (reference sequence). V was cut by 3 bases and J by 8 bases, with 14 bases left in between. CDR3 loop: CASSQVNRIDEQFF. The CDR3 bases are TGTGCCAGCAGCCAGGTAAACAGGATAGATGAGCAGTTCTTC.

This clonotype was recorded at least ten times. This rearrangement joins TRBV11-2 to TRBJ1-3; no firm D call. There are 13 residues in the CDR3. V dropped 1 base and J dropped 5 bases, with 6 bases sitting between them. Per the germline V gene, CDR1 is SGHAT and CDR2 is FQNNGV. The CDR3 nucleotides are TGTGCCAGCAGCTTAGGAGCCAGAAACACCATATATTTT. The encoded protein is CASSLGARNTIYF.

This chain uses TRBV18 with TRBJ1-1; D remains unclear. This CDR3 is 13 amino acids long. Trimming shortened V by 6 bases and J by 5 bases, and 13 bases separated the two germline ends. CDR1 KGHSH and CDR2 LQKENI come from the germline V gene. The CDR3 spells CASSPGLFTEAFF. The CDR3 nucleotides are TGTGCCAGCTCTCCCGGTTTGTTTACTGAAGCTTTCTTT. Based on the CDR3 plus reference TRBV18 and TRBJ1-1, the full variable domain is NAGVMQNPRHLVRRRGQEARLRCSPMKGHSHVYWYRQLPEEGLKFMVYLQKENIIDESGMPKERFSAEFPKEGPSILRIQQVVRGDSAAYFCASSPGLFTEAFFGQGTRLTVV.

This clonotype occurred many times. CDR3 amino acids: CASSSQGNTEAFF. The CDR3 bases are TGTGCCAGCAGTTCCCAGGGTAACACTGAAGCTTTCTTT. This chain connects TRBV7-9 to TRBJ1-1, with a possible D match to TRBD1 (5 bases). Deletions cut 6 bases from V and 2 bases from J, with 10 bases between. In germline, CDR1 is SEHNR, CDR2 FQNEAQ (reference sequence). This CDR3 comprises 13 residues.

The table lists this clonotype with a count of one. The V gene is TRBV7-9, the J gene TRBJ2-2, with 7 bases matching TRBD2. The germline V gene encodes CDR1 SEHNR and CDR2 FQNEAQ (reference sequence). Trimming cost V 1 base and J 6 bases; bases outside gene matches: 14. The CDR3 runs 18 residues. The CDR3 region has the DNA TGTGCCAGCAGCTTAGGTCGCGGATCCGGGGGGACGCCCGGGGAGCTGTTTTTT. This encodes CASSLGRGSGGTPGELFF.